The 4 T cell receptor beta chains reported below all come from one sample, sequenced in a study of cytomegalovirus exposure and HLA in healthy donors. The repertoire was sequenced with immunoSEQ multiplex PCR; TCRdb's copy has only in-frame clones and lacks some. The sample yields fewer than 140,000 clones, 88% seen once. The material sequenced was PBMCs. The receptor source for this set is a young woman in good health and CMV-seropositive.

The chain employs TRBV7-9 and TRBJ1-6, with 7 bases identical to TRBD1. CDR3 size: 17 residues. Unmatched junction bases numbered 14, after V lost 3 bases and J lost 9 bases. CDR1 is SEHNR and CDR2 is FQNEAQ in the germline V gene (reference sequence). The CDR3 sequence is CASSLVDPGQSSSPLHF. CDR3 bases: TGTGCCAGCAGCTTGGTTGACCCGGGACAGAGTTCTTCACCCCTCCACTTT.

This clone was counted between two and nine times. V gene TRBV15 combines with J gene TRBJ1-4; TRBD1 aligns across 11 bases. The CDR3 spans 15 residues. J gave up 10 bases and V 3 bases, and 7 bases lay outside the gene matches. Germline CDR1 is LNHNV and CDR2 is YYDKDF (reference sequence). The CDR3 DNA reads TGTGCCACCAGCAGCCAAACCGGGACAGGGGGAAAACTGTTTTTT. Translating gives CATSSQTGTGGKLFF.

Here the CDR3 reads CASSLGRAGLRLAVNEQFF. For the CDR3, the DNA is TGTGCCAGCAGCTTAGGCCGGGCAGGCCTTCGACTAGCGGTCAATGAGCAGTTCTTC. The chain recombines TRBV13 with TRBJ2-1; 9 bases line up with TRBD2. The J segment lost 6 bases and the V segment lost 0 bases, leaving 15 bases of the junction unmatched. The CDR3 totals 19 residues. Germline V lookup: CDR1 PRHDT, CDR2 FYEKMQ (reference sequence).

The rearrangement links TRBV18 to TRBJ2-5, with 8 bases identical to TRBD2. The CDR3 is 15 amino acids. Germline loops: CDR1 KGHSH, CDR2 LQKENI. The V gene end was trimmed by 3 bases and the J gene end by 5 bases; junction bases not matched to a gene: 8. CDR3 protein: CASSPTERGLETQYF. The CDR3 DNA sequence: TGTGCCAGCTCACCCACGGAGCGGGGGTTGGAGACCCAGTACTTC.